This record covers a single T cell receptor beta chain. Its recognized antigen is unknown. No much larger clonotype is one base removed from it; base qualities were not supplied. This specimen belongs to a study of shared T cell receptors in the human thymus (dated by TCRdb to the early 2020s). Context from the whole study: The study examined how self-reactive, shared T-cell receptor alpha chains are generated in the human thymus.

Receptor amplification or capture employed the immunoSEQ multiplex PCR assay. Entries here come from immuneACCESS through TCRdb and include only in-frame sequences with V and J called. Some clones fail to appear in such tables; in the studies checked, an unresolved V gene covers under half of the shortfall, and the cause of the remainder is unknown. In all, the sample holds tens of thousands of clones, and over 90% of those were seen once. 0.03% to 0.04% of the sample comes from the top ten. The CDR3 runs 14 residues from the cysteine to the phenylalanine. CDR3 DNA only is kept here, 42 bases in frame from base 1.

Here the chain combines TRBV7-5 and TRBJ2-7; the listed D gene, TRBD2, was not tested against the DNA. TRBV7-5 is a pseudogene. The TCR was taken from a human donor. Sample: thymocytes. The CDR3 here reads CARSFLAGTYEQYF. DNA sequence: TGTGCCAGAAGCTTCCTAGCGGGTACCTACGAGCAGTACTTC.